The rows below give T cell receptor beta chains drawn from one sample of a study of post-analysis software for immune sequencing data. TCRdb re-analysed the PCR reads in MiXCR, keeping a single row per CDR3 protein. The sample records about 200,000 distinct CDR3 sequences, roughly 30% being singletons. The sample taken for sequencing was blood. These receptors originate from a girl aged 2 to 17 with multiple sclerosis. Each CDR3 is given with its conserved first and last residue. A D gene is named only where the DNA matches it firmly. The size of a clone is reported for some rows only, either as once, few or many, or as a class for expanded clones.

V: TRBV15
size: many
D: -
J: TRBJ2-7
CDR3: CATSRERGSHEYEQYF
DNA: TGTGCCACCAGCAGAGAGAGGGGCTCACATGAATACGAGCAGTACTTC

V: TRBV2
size: -
D: TRBD2
J: TRBJ2-5
CDR3: CASTTSGGLKTQYF
DNA: TGTGCCAGCACCACGTCGGGGGGGCTAAAGACCCAGTACTTC

V: TRBV20-1
size: -
D: TRBD2
J: TRBJ2-3
CDR3: CSAPFTPSGTDTQYF
DNA: TGCAGTGCCCCGTTCACTCCTAGCGGGACAGATACGCAGTATTTT

V: TRBV28
size: few
D: -
J: TRBJ1-5
CDR3: CASSLEVKPQHF
DNA: TGTGCCAGCAGTTTAGAAGTTAAGCCCCAGCATTTT

V: TRBV2
size: many
D: -
J: TRBJ2-1
CDR3: CASSGIAAYNEQFF
DNA: TGTGCCAGCAGTGGGATAGCCGCCTACAATGAGCAGTTCTTC

V: TRBV27
size: few
D: -
J: TRBJ2-1
CDR3: CASSLRLGAASESNNEQFF
DNA: TGTGCCAGCAGTCTACGACTGGGTGCGGCTAGCGAAAGCAACAATGAGCAGTTCTTC

V: TRBV7-9
size: many
D: -
J: TRBJ2-1
CDR3: CASSLAAGTGEQFF
DNA: TGTGCCAGCAGCTTAGCTGCCGGGACGGGTGAGCAGTTCTTC

V: TRBV6-6
size: -
D: -
J: TRBJ2-3
CDR3: CASSITDTQYF
DNA: TGTGCCAGCAGCATAACAGATACGCAGTATTTT

V: TRBV28
size: many
D: -
J: TRBJ1-2
CDR3: CASRGTYYGYTF
DNA: TGTGCCAGCCGTGGGACGTACTATGGCTACACCTTC

V: TRBV7-3
size: many
D: -
J: TRBJ2-7
CDR3: CASSPGSGANSDEQYF
DNA: TGTGCCAGCAGCCCAGGGTCAGGGGCAAATTCGGACGAGCAGTACTTC

V: TRBV20-1
size: -
D: TRBD2
J: TRBJ2-5
CDR3: CSARYGAGDNEQYF
DNA: TGCAGTGCTAGGTATGGGGCGGGAGACAATGAGCAGTACTTC

V: TRBV15
size: -
D: TRBD1
J: TRBJ2-3
CDR3: CATSSRDRAPDTQYF
DNA: TGTGCCACCAGCTCCCGGGACAGGGCCCCAGATACGCAGTATTTT

V: TRBV11-2
size: -
D: -
J: TRBJ2-1
CDR3: CASSTLKKEQFF
DNA: TGTGCCAGCAGCACTCTCAAGAAGGAGCAGTTCTTC

V: TRBV6-6
size: many
D: -
J: TRBJ1-6
CDR3: CASSYLFGRETNSPLHF
DNA: TGTGCCAGCAGTTACTTGTTCGGTCGGGAAACAAATTCACCCCTCCACTTT

V: TRBV29-1
size: -
D: -
J: TRBJ2-5
CDR3: CSVSSGTGGGGETQYF
DNA: TGCAGCGTCTCCTCTGGGACAGGAGGGGGGGGGGAGACCCAGTACTTC

V: TRBV7-8
size: many
D: -
J: TRBJ2-7
CDR3: CASSAGTSATYEQYF
DNA: TGTGCCAGCAGCGCAGGCACCTCCGCGACCTACGAGCAGTACTTC

V: TRBV6-1
size: many
D: TRBD1
J: TRBJ2-1
CDR3: CASRGQVYNEQFF
DNA: TGTGCCAGCAGGGGACAGGTCTACAATGAGCAGTTCTTC

V: TRBV5-1
size: many
D: TRBD1
J: TRBJ1-2
CDR3: CASSDRTGDGYTF
DNA: TGCGCCAGCAGCGACAGGACAGGGGATGGCTACACCTTC

V: TRBV5-1
size: -
D: -
J: TRBJ1-6
CDR3: CASSLWQGGSYNSPLHF
DNA: TGCGCCAGCAGCTTATGGCAGGGTGGATCCTATAATTCACCCCTCCACTTT

V: TRBV7-2
size: many
D: TRBD1
J: TRBJ1-2
CDR3: CASSPDRRNGYTF
DNA: TGTGCCAGCAGCCCGGACAGGCGGAATGGCTACACCTTC

V: TRBV6-4
size: few
D: -
J: TRBJ1-1
CDR3: CASSPGGEVNTEAFF
DNA: TGTGCCAGCAGTCCGGGAGGGGAAGTGAACACTGAAGCTTTCTTT

V: TRBV20-1
size: few
D: TRBD2
J: TRBJ2-1
CDR3: CSARRRAGPYNEQFF
DNA: TGCAGTGCTAGGAGGCGAGCGGGACCCTACAATGAGCAGTTCTTC

V: TRBV29-1
size: many
D: TRBD1
J: TRBJ1-1
CDR3: CSVEDRGQGSFF
DNA: TGCAGCGTTGAAGATCGGGGACAGGGGTCTTTCTTT

V: TRBV5-1
size: -
D: -
J: TRBJ1-1
CDR3: CASSLLEVNTEAFF
DNA: TGCGCCAGCAGCCTCCTGGAGGTAAACACTGAAGCTTTCTTT

V: TRBV5-1
size: few
D: TRBD2
J: TRBJ2-3
CDR3: CASSSSTSGGPYTQYF
DNA: TGCGCCAGCAGCTCCTCAACTAGCGGGGGGCCATATACGCAGTATTTT

V: TRBV6-6
size: -
D: -
J: TRBJ1-1
CDR3: CASSLTGGGNTEAFF
DNA: TGTGCCAGCAGCCTCACCGGGGGGGGGAACACTGAAGCTTTCTTT

V: TRBV28
size: large
D: TRBD1
J: TRBJ2-7
CDR3: CASSLIETGSAEQYF
DNA: TGTGCCAGCAGTTTAATAGAGACAGGGTCGGCCGAGCAGTACTTC

V: TRBV20-1
size: many
D: TRBD2
J: TRBJ2-7
CDR3: CSASKPGLASSEQYF
DNA: TGCAGTGCTTCCAAACCGGGACTAGCTTCCTCCGAGCAGTACTTC

V: TRBV7-3
size: -
D: TRBD1
J: TRBJ2-1
CDR3: CASSLGTGINEQFF
DNA: TGTGCCAGCAGCTTAGGGACAGGGATCAATGAGCAGTTCTTC

V: TRBV7-9
size: few
D: -
J: TRBJ1-5
CDR3: CASSLDGNNQPQHF
DNA: TGTGCCAGCAGCTTAGACGGTAACAATCAGCCCCAGCATTTT

V: TRBV18
size: -
D: -
J: TRBJ1-1
CDR3: CASSPMTGSGNTEAFF
DNA: TGTGCCAGCTCACCAATGACAGGCTCCGGGAACACTGAAGCTTTCTTT

V: TRBV5-1
size: few
D: TRBD1
J: TRBJ1-4
CDR3: CASSLEGQGNEKLFF
DNA: TGCGCCAGCAGCTTGGAGGGACAGGGGAATGAAAAACTGTTTTTT

V: TRBV6-1
size: -
D: -
J: TRBJ2-1
CDR3: CASSVVTIQFF
DNA: TGTGCCAGCAGTGTAGTGACTATTCAGTTCTTC

V: TRBV6-5
size: many
D: TRBD2
J: TRBJ2-1
CDR3: CASSGHSGRAHNEQFF
DNA: TGTGCCAGCAGTGGGCATAGCGGGAGGGCCCACAATGAGCAGTTCTTC

V: TRBV3-1
size: few
D: -
J: TRBJ1-2
CDR3: CASTNGPRGDFYGYTF
DNA: TGTGCCAGCACCAACGGGCCCAGGGGTGATTTCTATGGCTACACCTTC

V: TRBV27
size: -
D: TRBD1
J: TRBJ1-1
CDR3: CASSLTGGRAFF
DNA: TGTGCCAGCAGTTTAACAGGGGGCCGAGCTTTCTTT

V: TRBV5-1
size: -
D: TRBD1
J: TRBJ2-2
CDR3: CASRLGQGYTGELFF
DNA: TGCGCCAGCAGGCTCGGACAGGGTTACACCGGGGAGCTGTTTTTT

V: TRBV7-2
size: -
D: -
J: TRBJ1-5
CDR3: CASSLVGDSNQPQHF
DNA: TGTGCCAGCAGCTTAGTCGGGGATAGCAATCAGCCCCAGCATTTT

V: TRBV6-6
size: few
D: TRBD2
J: TRBJ2-1
CDR3: CASSYWVGRDVNMGQFF
DNA: TGTGCCAGCAGTTACTGGGTCGGGAGGGATGTCAATATGGGGCAGTTCTTC

V: TRBV6-1
size: many
D: TRBD1
J: TRBJ1-5
CDR3: CASSPATGAWNQPQHF
DNA: TGTGCCAGCAGCCCTGCGACAGGGGCTTGGAATCAGCCCCAGCATTTT

V: TRBV29-1
size: many
D: -
J: TRBJ1-2
CDR3: CSAQGGVDYGYTF
DNA: TGCAGCGCCCAAGGAGGGGTTGACTATGGCTACACCTTC

V: TRBV10-3
size: many
D: -
J: TRBJ2-5
CDR3: CAISVGLVGQETQYF
DNA: TGTGCCATCAGTGTTGGCCTAGTGGGGCAAGAGACCCAGTACTTC

V: TRBV12-3/TRBV12-4
size: many
D: -
J: TRBJ2-2
CDR3: CASSLGGTGELFF
DNA: TGTGCCAGCAGTTTAGGGGGGACCGGGGAGCTGTTTTTT

V: TRBV20-1
size: few
D: TRBD2
J: TRBJ2-3
CDR3: CSASGGREADTQYF
DNA: TGCAGTGCTAGTGGCGGGAGAGAAGCAGATACGCAGTATTTT